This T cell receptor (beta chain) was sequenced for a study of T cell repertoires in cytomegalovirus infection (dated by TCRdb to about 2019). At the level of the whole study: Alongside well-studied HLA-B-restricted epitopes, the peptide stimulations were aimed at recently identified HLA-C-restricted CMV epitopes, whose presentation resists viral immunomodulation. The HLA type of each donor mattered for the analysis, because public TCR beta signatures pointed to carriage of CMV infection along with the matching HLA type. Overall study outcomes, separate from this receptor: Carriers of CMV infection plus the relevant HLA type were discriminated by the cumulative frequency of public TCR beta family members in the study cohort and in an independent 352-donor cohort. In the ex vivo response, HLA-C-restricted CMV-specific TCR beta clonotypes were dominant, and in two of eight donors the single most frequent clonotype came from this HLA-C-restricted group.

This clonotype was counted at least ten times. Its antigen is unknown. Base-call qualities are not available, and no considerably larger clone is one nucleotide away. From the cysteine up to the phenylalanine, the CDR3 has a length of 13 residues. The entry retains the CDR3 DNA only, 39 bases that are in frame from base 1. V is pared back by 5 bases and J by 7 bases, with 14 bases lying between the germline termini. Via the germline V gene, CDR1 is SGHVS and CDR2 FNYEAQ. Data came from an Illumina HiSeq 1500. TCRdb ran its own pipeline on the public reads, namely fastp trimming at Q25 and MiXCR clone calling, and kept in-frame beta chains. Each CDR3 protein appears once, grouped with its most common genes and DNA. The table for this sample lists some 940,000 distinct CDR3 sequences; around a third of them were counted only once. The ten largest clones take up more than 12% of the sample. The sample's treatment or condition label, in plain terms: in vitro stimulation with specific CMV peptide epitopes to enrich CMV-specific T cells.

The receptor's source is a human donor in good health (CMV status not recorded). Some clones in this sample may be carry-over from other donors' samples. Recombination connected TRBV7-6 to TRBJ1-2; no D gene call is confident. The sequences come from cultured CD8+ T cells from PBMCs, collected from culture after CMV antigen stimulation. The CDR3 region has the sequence CASSPRSLGGYTF. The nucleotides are TGTGCCAGCAGCCCCAGATCCTTGGGTGGCTACACCTTC.